This T cell receptor beta chain is from a study of blood T cells in healthy people across ages. Study-wide points: Long-lived donors had more naive CD4+ cells and higher diversity than aged donors. Naive T cell percentage and TCR beta diversity correlated strongly. Unsorted PBMC material precluded a definitive naive versus antigen-experienced comparison.

Germline loops: CDR1 MNHEY, CDR2 SVGEGT. The CDR3 has 17 residues. V lost 2 bases, J lost 2 bases, and 17 bases lay in between. Every sample gave at least 5.5 micrograms of total RNA when it was extracted. To note about this clonotype: Its antigen is undetermined.

A sample-barcoded 5' primer and a J-beta primer mix were used in a second PCR of roughly 6 to 11 cycles. MiXCR, run by TCRdb on the 5' RACE reads, gives a single entry per CDR3 protein. The sample comprises 1.5 million to 2 million distinct CDR3 sequences, more than 35% of which are singletons, and more than 20% rests with the top ten. This sequence joins TRBV6-2 or TRBV6-3 and TRBJ2-3; tentatively, D is TRBD1 or TRBD2 (5 bases each). The sequenced sample was blood. The receptor was isolated from a human donor in good health. CDR3 residues: CASSYPTQGRYTDTQYF. The CDR3, as DNA: TGTGCCAGCAGTTACCCCACCCAGGGACGCTACACAGATACGCAGTATTTT.